Listed here are 19 T cell receptor beta chains from one sample, sequenced in a study of blood T cell repertoires in COVID-19. Method: immunoSEQ multiplex PCR; TCRdb's copy keeps in-frame clones and lacks some. Of 80,000 to 100,000 clones listed, around 88% are singletons. The sample taken for sequencing was peripheral blood. The origin of the receptors is a man in his fifties with COVID-19, enrolled during active disease.

This chain uses TRBV12-3 or TRBV12-4 with TRBJ2-5; D is possibly TRBD2 (6 bases). Trimming removed 0 bases at V and 4 bases at J, with 6 bases between. This CDR3 region has 13 residues. The CDR3 loop is CASSLAGGETQYF. In nucleotides, the CDR3 is TGTGCCAGCAGTTTAGCGGGGGGAGAGACCCAGTACTTC.

The table lists this clone with a count of one. This chain joins TRBV13 and TRBJ1-3; D unclear. The CDR3 length is 13 residues. Trimming shortened V by 11 bases and J by 2 bases, and 13 bases separated the two germline ends. Germline CDR1 reads PRHDT; CDR2 reads FYEKMQ (reference sequence). CDR3 region: CACQMVAGNTIYF. The CDR3 DNA sequence: TGTGCCTGCCAGATGGTTGCTGGAAACACCATATATTTT.

This chain uses TRBV7-9 with TRBJ1-4; D remains ambiguous. This CDR3 contains 14 residues. The V and J ends lost 5 bases and 7 bases respectively, with 14 bases between them. CDR1 is SEHNR and CDR2 is FQNEAQ in the germline V gene (reference sequence). The CDR3 nucleotides read TGTGCCAGCAGCGGATACACGGGTGGTGAAAAACTGTTTTTT. This encodes CASSGYTGGEKLFF.

The chain recombines TRBV7-3 with TRBJ1-3; 7 bases line up with TRBD1. The CDR3 runs to 15 residues. The germline gives CDR1 SGHTA, CDR2 FQGTGA. V lost 4 bases, J lost 2 bases, and 5 bases stayed unmatched. CDR3 coding DNA: TGTGCCAGCAGCTCACAGACAGGGACTGGAAACACCATATATTTT. This gives the protein CASSSQTGTGNTIYF.

This clone was seen a handful of times. The V and J genes are TRBV2 and TRBJ2-7; D may be TRBD2 (5 bases). Deletions cut 7 bases from V and 2 bases from J, with 15 bases between. CDR1 and CDR2 from the germline V gene are SNHLY and FYNNEI. The CDR3 is 14 amino acids. The CDR3 loop is CASKGGPWAYEQYF. The CDR3 region has the DNA TGTGCCAGCAAAGGCGGGCCCTGGGCCTACGAGCAGTACTTC.

The table lists this clone with a count of one. The chain combines TRBV19 with TRBJ1-2; tentative D call: TRBD1 (5 bases). This CDR3 has 13 residues. The V gene's germline CDR1 is LNHDA and CDR2 SQIVND (reference sequence). V was cut by 5 bases and J by 2 bases, with 9 bases left in between. The CDR3 loop reads CASSEAGNYGYTF. The CDR3 DNA reads as TGTGCCAGTAGTGAGGCAGGGAACTATGGCTACACCTTC.

The chain recombines TRBV30 with TRBJ2-1; 8 bases agree with TRBD2. Germline assignment: CDR1 GTSNPN and CDR2 SVGIG (reference sequence). This CDR3 region has 13 residues. After removal of 4 bases from V and 8 bases from J, the junction contained 7 bases not matched to a gene. CDR3 DNA sequence: TGTGCCTGGAACGGCGGGGGGAGATATGAGCAGTTCTTC. This sequence encodes CAWNGGGRYEQFF.

The rearrangement links TRBV3-1 (or the pseudogene TRBV3-2) to TRBJ2-3, with 10 bases aligning to TRBD2. Trimming removed 1 base from V and 14 bases from J; junction bases left unmatched: 12. The CDR3 covers 15 residues. Germline lookup yields CDR1 LGHDT and CDR2 YNNKEL (reference sequence). CDR3 in amino acids: CASSQAPTSGGVPYF. The CDR3 coding sequence is TGTGCCAGCAGCCAAGCCCCCACGAGCGGGGGGGTACCGTATTTT.

This clone has a handful of counts. The chain employs TRBV14 and TRBJ1-2; D gene uncertain. Looked up from germline, CDR1 is SGHDN and CDR2 is FVKESK. The CDR3 length is 13 residues. With 2 bases removed from V and 2 bases from J, the gap between germline ends came to 6 bases. CDR3 nucleotides: TGTGCCAGCAGCCAACAACAGAACTATGGCTACACCTTC. This encodes CASSQQQNYGYTF.

V usage is TRBV24-1 and J usage is TRBJ2-5, with unresolved D. CDR1 is KGHDR, CDR2 SFDVKD, per germline. Trimming shortened V by 2 bases and J by 5 bases, and 8 bases separated the two germline ends. The length of the CDR3 is 13 residues. The CDR3 sequence: CATSDSVRETQYF. CDR3 DNA sequence: TGTGCCACCAGTGATTCGGTACGGGAGACCCAGTACTTC.

The V call is TRBV7-9, the J call TRBJ1-4; TRBD1 matches at 10 bases. In germline, CDR1 is SEHNR, CDR2 FQNEAQ (reference sequence). CDR3 length equals 14 residues. The V and J ends lost 6 bases and 8 bases, in that order; junction bases with no gene match: 6. This CDR3 is CASRRDRGVEKLFF. The CDR3 nucleotides are TGTGCCAGCAGGCGGGACAGGGGAGTAGAAAAACTGTTTTTT.

The chain is built from TRBV7-8 and TRBJ1-3, with 7 bases aligning to TRBD1. The CDR3 contains 17 residues. V gave up 2 bases and J gave up 4 bases; unmatched junction bases: 11. Germline loops: CDR1 SGHVS, CDR2 FQNEAQ. The CDR3, as DNA: TGTGCCAGCAGCTTATCCCCGACAGGGAACCGAGGAAACACCATATATTTT. Residues: CASSLSPTGNRGNTIYF.

The chain uses TRBV5-8 and TRBJ2-3; D perhaps matches TRBD1 (6 bases). Germline V gene data show CDR1 as SGHTS and CDR2 as YDEGEE. V lost 4 bases to trimming and J lost 4 bases, with 16 bases between them. The CDR3 extends over 15 amino acids. The CDR3 spells CASSRGFRVADTQYF. In nucleotides, the CDR3 is TGTGCCAGCAGCAGGGGGTTTCGGGTTGCAGATACGCAGTATTTT. Complete variable domain (other parts from reference TRBV5-8 and TRBJ2-3): EAGVTQSPTHLIKTRGQQATLRCSPISGHTSVYWYQQALGLGLQFLLWYDEGEERNRGNFPPRFSGRQFPNYSSELNVNALELEDSALYLCASSRGFRVADTQYFGPGTRLTVL.

V gene TRBV18 combines with J gene TRBJ2-2; D might be TRBD1 (5 bases). Germline V gene sequence: CDR1 KGHSH, CDR2 LQKENI. The CDR3 runs 14 residues. V was clipped by 4 bases and J by 5 bases, with 11 bases between them. CDR3 DNA sequence: TGTGCCAGCTCACGGGGCAGGGCGACCGGGGAGCTGTTTTTT. This gives the protein CASSRGRATGELFF.

This sequence joins TRBV6-5 and TRBJ1-4; unclear D gene. Per germline, CDR1 MNHEY and CDR2 SVGAGI. The CDR3 has 13 residues. The germline V and J ends were trimmed by 5 bases and 7 bases, with 11 bases remaining between them. The CDR3 DNA is TGTGCCAGCAGTCCAGATAGAGGTGAAAAACTGTTTTTT. As protein: CASSPDRGEKLFF.

The chain links TRBV9 to TRBJ1-1; D remains ambiguous. This CDR3 region has 16 residues. The V end lost 0 bases, the J end lost 3 bases, and 15 bases lay between the germline ends. From germline, CDR1 is SGDLS and CDR2 YYNGEE. The DNA of the CDR3 is TGTGCCAGCAGCGTAGGTGGGCCTCGGTTGGACACTGAAGCTTTCTTT. This codes for CASSVGGPRLDTEAFF.

The chain's CDR3 is CASSSDRGTTQYF. CDR3 DNA: TGTGCCAGCAGCTCAGACAGGGGAACTACGCAGTATTTT. The V and J genes are TRBV11-3 and TRBJ2-3, with 8 bases lining up with TRBD1. After removal of 4 bases from V and 8 bases from J, the junction contained 5 bases not matched to a gene. CDR3 length: 13 residues. Germline-derived CDR1 and CDR2 are SGHNT and YENEEA.

The chain uses TRBV6-5 and TRBJ1-2; a weak D match, TRBD1 (5 bases). Between the trimmed V and J ends, which lost 3 bases and 0 bases, there was a span of 8 bases. Per germline, CDR1 MNHEY and CDR2 SVGAGI. The CDR3 covers 14 residues. The CDR3 DNA follows: TGTGCCAGCAGTTATGGGGCGGCTAACTATGGCTACACCTTC. Translating gives CASSYGAANYGYTF.

This sequence joins TRBV5-1 and TRBJ1-3; no definite D call. There are 16 residues in the CDR3. The V end was cut by 0 bases, the J end by 0 bases, with 10 bases between. Germline CDR1 SGHRS, CDR2 YFSETQ. The CDR3 spells CASSLDALNSGNTIYF. CDR3 DNA: TGCGCCAGCAGCTTGGATGCGCTAAACTCTGGAAACACCATATATTTT.